This TCR beta chain was recorded in a study of blood T cell repertoires in COVID-19. Germline CDR1 reads DFQATT; CDR2 reads SNEGSKA (reference sequence). V dropped 3 bases and J dropped 9 bases, with 6 bases sitting between them. The CDR3 is 10 residues long. Methods used by the authors: From reference gene primer amplification, estimates of nucleated cell counts were derived. Profiled with immunoSEQ multiplex PCR; TCRdb holds only in-frame clones, not every one. V and J calls and clone size are given by that table; D and trimming were obtained from the DNA. Of approximately 240,000 clones in the sample, about 85% are singletons; the top ten hold under 3.5%.

This clonotype was sampled from a man aged 45 to 65 who had recovered from COVID-19. The V and J genes are TRBV20-1 and TRBJ2-1; D is unclear. The sample consisted of peripheral blood. CDR3 in DNA: TGCAGTGCTAGCCATAGTGAGCAGTTCTTC. Its protein is CSASHSEQFF.